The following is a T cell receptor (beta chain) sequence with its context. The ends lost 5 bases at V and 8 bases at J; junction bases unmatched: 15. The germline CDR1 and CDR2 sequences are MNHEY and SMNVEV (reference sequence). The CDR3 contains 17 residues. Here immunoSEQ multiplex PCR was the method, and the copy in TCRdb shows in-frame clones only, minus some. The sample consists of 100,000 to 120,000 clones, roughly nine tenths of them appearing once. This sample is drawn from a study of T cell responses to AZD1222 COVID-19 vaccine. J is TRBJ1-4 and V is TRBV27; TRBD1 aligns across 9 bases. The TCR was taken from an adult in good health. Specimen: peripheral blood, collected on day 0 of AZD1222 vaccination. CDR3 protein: CASSPLYLQGAGEKLFF. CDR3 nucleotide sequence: TGTGCCAGCAGTCCCTTGTACCTACAGGGGGCTGGGGAAAAACTGTTTTTT. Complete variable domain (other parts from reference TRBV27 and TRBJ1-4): EAQVTQNPRYLITVTGKKLTVTCSQNMNHEYMSWYRQDPGLGLRQIYYSMNVEVTDKGDVPEGYKVSRKEKRNFPLILESPSPNQTSLYFCASSPLYLQGAGEKLFFGSGTQLSVL.